This T cell receptor (beta chain) was sequenced for a study of cytomegalovirus exposure and HLA in healthy donors. Study as a whole: Previous work identified roughly 120 million unique TCR beta sequences from roughly 170 million T cells. Regarding the study as a whole: Judged likely to be a sequencing artifact was a cluster of highly shared sequence variants. Presence/absence comparisons presumed near-even sequencing depth among donors. The number of N-insertions in an Asian-associated ancestry cluster was reportedly below the approximately 700-donor mean in a later analysis.

With regard to this clone: Antigen unknown.

The CDR3 loop spans 15 amino acids. The germline gives CDR1 SGHRS, CDR2 YFSETQ. V trimming: 4 bases; J trimming: 2 bases; junction bases outside the gene matches: 3. The PCR employed 60 Vbeta primers together with 13 Jbeta primers. Libraries were prepared by immunoSEQ multiplex PCR; TCRdb keeps only in-frame clonotypes and omits some of them. The sample yields more than 85,000 clones, 75% seen once. The sample consisted of PBMCs. This clonotype was sampled from a middle-aged man in good health and CMV-seronegative. V usage is TRBV5-1 and J usage is TRBJ2-1; TRBD2 aligns across 10 bases. As DNA, the CDR3 is TGCGCCAGCAGCCCTCTAGCGGGAGCCTACAATGAGCAGTTCTTC. It encodes CASSPLAGAYNEQFF. Full variable domain (rest looked up from reference TRBV5-1 and TRBJ2-1): KAGVTQTPRYLIKTRGQQVTLSCSPISGHRSVSWYQQTPGQGLQFLFEYFSETQRNKGNFPGRFSGRQFSNSRSEMNVSTLELGDSALYLCASSPLAGAYNEQFFGPGTRLTVL.